The TCR beta chain described here comes from a study of cytomegalovirus exposure and HLA in healthy donors. Findings of the study overall: The authors later found TCR association rates varying by HLA locus, with DRB1 most and HLA-C fewest.

V lost 1 base and J lost 7, with 22 bases in between. Germline CDR1 LGHNA, CDR2 YSLEER. The CDR3 totals 18 residues. In the PCR, 60 Vbeta and 13 Jbeta primers were used. Methods used by the authors: The count from a later analysis was 79 million or so unique TCR beta chains, around 11 million of them shared. Sequenced by immunoSEQ multiplex PCR; TCRdb stores in-frame clones only, minus some. The D gene and trimming were derived from the DNA, and the V and J assignments and clone size from that table. The repertoire holds roughly 63,000 clones, with approximately 75% as singletons. Concerning this clone: The antigen remains undetermined.

The clonotype originates from a man aged 50 to 60 in good health and CMV-seropositive. The sample was PBMCs. J is TRBJ1-4 and V is TRBV4-3; tentative D call: TRBD1 (5 bases). CDR3: CASSQGPSRGITGEKLFF. In nucleotides, the CDR3 is TGCGCCAGCAGCCAAGGACCCTCTCGGGGGATAACGGGTGAAAAACTGTTTTTT.